The entry below describes one TCR beta chain. This entry comes from a study of OX40 agonist ivuxolimab in advanced cancers. The CDR3 has 13 residues. Looked up from germline, CDR1 is MNHEY and CDR2 is SVGAGI. Losses at the gene ends were 6 bases for V and 2 bases for J; bases not matched to a gene: 1. Sequencing used immunoSEQ multiplex PCR; TCRdb keeps in-frame clones, though not all of them. The sample contains nearly 110,000 clones, around 93% of which appear only once. Samples were taken at baseline and on day 1 of cycles 4 and 7. This chain connects TRBV6-5 to TRBJ2-5; the match to TRBD1 covers 9 bases. The receptor was derived from an adult with an advanced solid tumor such as melanoma, head and neck, liver or kidney cancer. The sequenced sample was CD4+ or CD8+ T cells sorted from blood, obtained in a trial of the OX40 agonist ivuxolimab. CDR3 sequence reads: CASRTGGQETQYF. The CDR3 DNA is TGTGCCAGCAGGACAGGGGGGCAAGAGACCCAGTACTTC.